What follows is one TCR beta chain and its context. The data are from a study of shared clonotypes between healthy human individuals. Germline V gene lookup returns CDR1 MNHEY and CDR2 SMNVEV (reference sequence). Trimming took 5 bases from V and 4 from J, leaving 14 bases between them. This CDR3 contains 14 residues. Genomic DNA of each subset was evenly split across several immunoSEQ plates. The assay was immunoSEQ multiplex PCR, and TCRdb's table has in-frame clones only and misses some. The sample holds about 520,000 clones, approximately 81% seen once. This chain uses TRBV27 with TRBJ1-1; no clear D gene. The source is a woman aged 40 to 49 in good health. Some clones in this sample may be carry-over from other donors' samples. The sample taken for sequencing was PBMCs. The chain's CDR3 is CASSAIYRGTEAFF. CDR3 nucleotide sequence: TGTGCCAGCAGTGCCATCTACCGGGGCACTGAAGCTTTCTTT.